This TCR beta chain stems from a study of blood T cell repertoires in COVID-19. Study in general: PBMCs, B-cell-depleted T cells, or T cells provided the cDNA or gDNA that made up the material.

Using immunoSEQ multiplex PCR, the repertoire was profiled, and TCRdb retains in-frame clones only, with some absent. The sample has about 150,000 clones, 80% to 90% seen once. This CDR3 has 13 residues. From germline, CDR1 is MGHRA and CDR2 YSYEKL. With 1 base removed from V and 9 bases from J, the gap between germline ends came to 7 bases. The sample consisted of peripheral blood. The TCR originated in a man between 65 and 80 years old with acute or convalescent COVID-19. This chain uses TRBV4-1 with TRBJ1-6, with a tentative D call TRBD1 (5 bases). The CDR3 spells CASSQVTGSPLHF. For the CDR3, the DNA is TGCGCCAGCAGCCAAGTTACAGGTTCACCCCTCCACTTT.